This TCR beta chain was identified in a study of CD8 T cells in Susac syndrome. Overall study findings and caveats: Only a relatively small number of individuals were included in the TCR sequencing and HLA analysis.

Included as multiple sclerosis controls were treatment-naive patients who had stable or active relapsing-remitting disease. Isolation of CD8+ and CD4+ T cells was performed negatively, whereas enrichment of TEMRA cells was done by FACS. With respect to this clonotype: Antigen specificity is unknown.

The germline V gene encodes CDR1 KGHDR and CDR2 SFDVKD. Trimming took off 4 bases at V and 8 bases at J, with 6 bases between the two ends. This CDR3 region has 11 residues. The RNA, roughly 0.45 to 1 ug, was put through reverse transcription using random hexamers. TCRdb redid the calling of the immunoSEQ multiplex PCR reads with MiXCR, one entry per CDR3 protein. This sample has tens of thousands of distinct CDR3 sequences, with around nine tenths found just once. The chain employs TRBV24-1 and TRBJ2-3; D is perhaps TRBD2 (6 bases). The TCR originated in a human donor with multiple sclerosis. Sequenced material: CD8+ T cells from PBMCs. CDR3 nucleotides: TGTGCCACCAGTGAGGGGGGTACGCAGTATTTT. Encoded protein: CATSEGGTQYF.